In its sample, the clone carrying this T cell receptor beta chain was seen many times. What it binds is unknown. The data were obtained in a study of spatial heterogeneity in lung cancer. Turning to the study itself: A consistent excess of beta-chain over alpha-chain sequences was detected.

Notes on the study in general: At resection, ubiquitous expanded tumor TCRs appeared in blood more than at follow-up.

Each molecule of TCR cDNA was tagged with one unique molecular identifier. TCRdb independently ran MiXCR on the 5' RACE reads; one entry per CDR3 protein. The table includes tens of thousands of distinct CDR3 sequences, about an eighth detected once. Time point of the sample: sample taken at primary tumor resection. Sequencing of whole RNA from tumor, nontumor lung or frozen PBMC involved no sorting. The sample consisted of PBMCs, taken at surgery. This sequence originates from a male donor with early-stage non-small cell lung cancer.

The CDR3 sequence is CASSFAASPLHF. DNA for the CDR3: TGTGCCAGCAGCTTCGCGGCGTCACCCCTCCACTTT. This chain links TRBV7-6 with TRBJ1-6, with no clear D. V was clipped by 3 bases and J by 10 bases, with 7 bases between them. Looked up from germline, CDR1 is SGHVS and CDR2 is FNYEAQ. The CDR3 totals 12 residues.